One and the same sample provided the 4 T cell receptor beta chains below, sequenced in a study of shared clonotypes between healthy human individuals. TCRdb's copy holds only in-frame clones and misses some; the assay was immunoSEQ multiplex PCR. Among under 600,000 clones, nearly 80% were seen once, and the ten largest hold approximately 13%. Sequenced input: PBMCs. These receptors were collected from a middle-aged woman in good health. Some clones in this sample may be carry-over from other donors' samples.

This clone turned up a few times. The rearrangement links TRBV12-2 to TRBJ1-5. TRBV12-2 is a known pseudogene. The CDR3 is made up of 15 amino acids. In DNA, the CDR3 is TGTGCAAGTCCTAACAGGACCGGGGATAATCAGCCCCAGCATTTT. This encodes CASPNRTGDNQPQHF.

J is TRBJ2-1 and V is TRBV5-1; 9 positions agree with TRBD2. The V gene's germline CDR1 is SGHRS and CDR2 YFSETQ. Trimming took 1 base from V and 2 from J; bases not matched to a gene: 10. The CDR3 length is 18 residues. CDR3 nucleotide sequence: TGCGCCAGCAGCTTGTATCAGATCGGCGGGAGGGCCTACAATGAGCAGTTCTTC. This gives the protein CASSLYQIGGRAYNEQFF.

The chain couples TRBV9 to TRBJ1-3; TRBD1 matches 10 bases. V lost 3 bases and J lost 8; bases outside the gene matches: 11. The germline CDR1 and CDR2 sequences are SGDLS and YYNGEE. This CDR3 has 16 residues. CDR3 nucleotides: TGTGCCAGCAGCGCCCGGACAGGGGGGACGGCGGACACCATATATTTT. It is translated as CASSARTGGTADTIYF.

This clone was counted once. The CDR3 DNA reads as TGTGCCAGCAGCCCCCTGACTAGCGGCGGGGGGCAAGAGACCCAGTACTTC. This gives the protein CASSPLTSGGGQETQYF. The rearrangement uses TRBV2 and TRBJ2-5; 9 nucleotides match TRBD2. CDR1 and CDR2 from the germline V gene are SNHLY and FYNNEI. The CDR3 has 17 residues. The V gene end was trimmed by 6 bases and the J gene end by 2 bases; junction bases not matched to a gene: 13.